This T cell receptor beta chain is from a study of shared clonotypes between healthy human individuals. Findings and limits, study-wide: The study's rarefaction showed incomplete sorted-subset sequencing despite large depth.

V was pared by 2 bases and J by 4 bases, with 12 bases between. This CDR3 comprises 14 residues. Per germline, CDR1 GTSNPN and CDR2 SVGIG (reference sequence). This clone showed up just a few times. The antigen is undetermined. It was roughly 200 ng DNA, about 30,000 T cell genomes, that sorted-subset replicate PCRs used. The table came from immunoSEQ multiplex PCR; TCRdb's copy has only in-frame clones and leaves some out. The table shows millions of clones, with more than 80% occurring only once. Sequencing was performed on naive CD4+ T cells from PBMCs. Subset specified: CD45RA+ positively selected. This TCR came from a man between 18 and 35 years old in good health. Some clones in this sample may be carry-over from other donors' samples. The chain recombines TRBV30 with TRBJ1-5; a weak D match, TRBD1 (6 bases). CDR3 DNA: TGTGCCTGGAGTTCAGGGGAGCCTAATCAGCCCCAGCATTTT. Its translation: CAWSSGEPNQPQHF.